The rows below give T cell receptor beta chains drawn from one sample of a study of blood T cell repertoires in COVID-19. This table comes from immunoSEQ multiplex PCR, and its TCRdb copy is limited to in-frame clones, with some not included. The sample gives about 97,000 clones, over 70% of which show up once; nearly 4.5% is in the top ten. The sequenced material came from peripheral blood. The receptors originated from a man aged 60 to 75 with acute or convalescent COVID-19. The CDR3 runs from the conserved cysteine through the conserved F or W.

V: TRBV7-8; CDR3: CASSLRPTESSGNTIYF
V: TRBV27; CDR3: CASSFAGTANTEAFF
V: TRBV7-2; CDR3: CASSLISGGWGYTF
V: TRBV11-3; CDR3: CASSQRDEQFF
V: TRBV2; CDR3: CASSEMRYNEQFF
V: TRBV6-5; CDR3: CASSLDLSYEQYF
V: TRBV7-2; CDR3: CASSLVGSGSSYEQYF
V: TRBV19; CDR3: CASSIVAGKADEQYF
V: TRBV7-2; CDR3: CASTMGQTFLYGYTF
V: TRBV29-1; CDR3: CSVVPGQGTSGYGYTF
V: TRBV5-4; CDR3: CASSRAGGLNEQFF
V: TRBV4-1; CDR3: CASSQQPTGDVNIQYF
V: TRBV6-5; CDR3: CASSPPGQSYEQYF
V: TRBV12-3/TRBV12-4; CDR3: CASSFSEYEQFF
V: TRBV11-3; CDR3: CASSPGYLTGYTF